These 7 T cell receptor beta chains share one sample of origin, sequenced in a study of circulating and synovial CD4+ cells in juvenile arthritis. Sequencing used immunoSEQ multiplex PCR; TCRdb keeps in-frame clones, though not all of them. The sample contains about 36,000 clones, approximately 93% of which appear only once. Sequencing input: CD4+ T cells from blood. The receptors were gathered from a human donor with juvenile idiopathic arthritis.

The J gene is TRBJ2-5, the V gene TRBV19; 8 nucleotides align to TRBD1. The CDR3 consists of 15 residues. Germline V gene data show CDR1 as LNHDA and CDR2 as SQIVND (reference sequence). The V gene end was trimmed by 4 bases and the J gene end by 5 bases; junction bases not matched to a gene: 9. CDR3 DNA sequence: TGTGCCAGTAGTACGGACAGGGTACAGGGGGAGACCCAGTACTTC. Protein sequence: CASSTDRVQGETQYF.

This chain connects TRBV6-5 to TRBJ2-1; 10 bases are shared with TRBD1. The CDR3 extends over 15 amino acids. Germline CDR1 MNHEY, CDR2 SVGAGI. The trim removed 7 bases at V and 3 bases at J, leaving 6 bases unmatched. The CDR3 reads CASTPGDRGYNEQFF. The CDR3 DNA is TGTGCCAGCACCCCCGGGGACAGGGGCTACAATGAGCAGTTCTTC.

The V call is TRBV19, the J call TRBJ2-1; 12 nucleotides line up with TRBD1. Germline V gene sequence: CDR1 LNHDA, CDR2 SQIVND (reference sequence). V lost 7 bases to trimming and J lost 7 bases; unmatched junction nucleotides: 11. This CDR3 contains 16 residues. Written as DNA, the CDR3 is TGTGCCAGTACCTCGGGGGGGACAGGGGGCGGGAATGAGCAGTTCTTC. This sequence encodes CASTSGGTGGGNEQFF.

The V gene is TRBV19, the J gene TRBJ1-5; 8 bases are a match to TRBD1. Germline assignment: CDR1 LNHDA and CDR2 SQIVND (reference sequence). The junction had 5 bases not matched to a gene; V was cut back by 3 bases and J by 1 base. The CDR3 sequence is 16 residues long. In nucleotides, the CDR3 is TGTGCCAGTAGTATCCCCCAGGGGGCAAGCAATCAGCCCCAGCATTTT. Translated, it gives CASSIPQGASNQPQHF.

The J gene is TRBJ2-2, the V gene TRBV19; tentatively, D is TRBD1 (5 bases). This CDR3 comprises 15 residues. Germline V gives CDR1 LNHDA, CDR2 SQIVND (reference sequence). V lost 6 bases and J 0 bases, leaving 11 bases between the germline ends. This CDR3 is CASRTQGANTGELFF. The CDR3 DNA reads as TGTGCCAGTAGGACGCAGGGTGCGAACACCGGGGAGCTGTTTTTT.

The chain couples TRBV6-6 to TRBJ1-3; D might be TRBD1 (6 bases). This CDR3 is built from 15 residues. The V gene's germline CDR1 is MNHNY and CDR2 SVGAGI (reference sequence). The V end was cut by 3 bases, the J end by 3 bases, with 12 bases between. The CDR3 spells CASSYVGGLGNTIYF. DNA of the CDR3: TGTGCCAGCAGTTATGTGGGGGGGCTTGGAAACACCATATATTTT.

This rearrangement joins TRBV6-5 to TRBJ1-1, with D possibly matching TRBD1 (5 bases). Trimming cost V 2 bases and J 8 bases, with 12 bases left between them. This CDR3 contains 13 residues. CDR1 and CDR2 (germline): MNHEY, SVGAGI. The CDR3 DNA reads TGTGCCAGCAGTTACGGGGCGTCTTTAGAAGCTTTCTTT. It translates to CASSYGASLEAFF.